These 27 T cell receptor beta chains share one sample of origin, sequenced in a study of CD8+ T cells in alopecia areata. Noted treatment: oral pan-JAK inhibitor, 5-10 mg twice daily. Once RNA had been extracted, it was reverse transcribed into cDNA to act as the sequencing template. Only in-frame clones appear in the TCRdb table, and some are missing; sequencing was by immunoSEQ multiplex PCR. The table includes 190,000 or so clones, around 60% detected once. The input for sequencing was CD8+ T cells sorted from blood, taken at week 24, from a patient treated with tofacitinib. These receptors all come from a human donor with alopecia areata.

This clone came up once. This same CDR3 is encoded by further DNA sequences in the sample. This chain joins TRBV7-9 and TRBJ1-1; possible D gene TRBD1, 5 bases. Germline V gives CDR1 SEHNR, CDR2 FQNEAQ (reference sequence). The CDR3 loop spans 12 amino acids. V lost 5 bases, J lost 6 bases, and 10 bases lay in between. The CDR3 nucleotides read TGTGCCAGCAGCCTCGGGGGGGCTGAAGCTTTCTTT. Amino acid sequence: CASSLGGAEAFF.

The chain employs TRBV6-1 and TRBJ1-1; D is uncertain. The length of the CDR3 is 11 residues. Germline CDR1 MNHNS, CDR2 SASEGT. V was cut by 3 bases and J by 10 bases, with 9 bases left in between. CDR3 in DNA: TGTGCCAGCAGTGACAAAGGACGAGCTTTCTTT. It is translated as CASSDKGRAFF.

The V gene is TRBV29-1, the J gene TRBJ2-7, with 11 bases fitting TRBD2. V shed 7 bases and J 2 bases; nucleotides not matched to a gene: 4. CDR1 is SQVTM and CDR2 is ANQGSEA in the germline V gene. This CDR3 comprises 13 residues. CDR3 nucleotide sequence: TGCAGCGCTGAGACTAGCGGGACCTACGAGCAGTACTTC. Encoded protein: CSAETSGTYEQYF.

This clone was found a few times. The identical CDR3 is also encoded by other nucleotide sequences in the sample. V usage is TRBV7-9 and J usage is TRBJ2-3; D ambiguous. The CDR3 covers 11 residues. Deletions cut 5 bases from V and 3 bases from J, with 3 bases between. CDR1 SEHNR and CDR2 FQNEAQ come from the germline V gene (reference sequence). The CDR3 DNA reads as TGTGCCAGCAGCCGGACAGATACGCAGTATTTT. This encodes CASSRTDTQYF.

A few counts support this clone. The chain recombines TRBV27 with TRBJ1-2, with TRBD1 matching over 10 bases. Germline V gene sequence: CDR1 MNHEY, CDR2 SMNVEV (reference sequence). The CDR3 loop spans 17 amino acids. V was clipped by 4 bases and J by 4 bases; unmatched bases: 12. This CDR3 is CASSSTPRQGAIYGYTF. The CDR3 coding sequence is TGTGCCAGCAGTTCCACCCCTAGACAGGGGGCAATCTATGGCTACACCTTC.

The rearrangement uses TRBV5-1 and TRBJ2-7; 8 bases line up with TRBD2. The V segment lost 3 bases and the J segment 7 bases; nucleotides outside the gene matches: 12. This CDR3 region has 15 residues. CDR1 is SGHRS and CDR2 is YFSETQ in the germline V gene. CDR3 sequence (DNA): TGCGCCAGCAGCTCCCGGGGGGGCGAACGTTGGGAGCAGTACTTC. Its translation: CASSSRGGERWEQYF.

The rearrangement links TRBV6-5 to TRBJ2-2; possible D gene TRBD1, 6 bases. Germline CDR1 is MNHEY and CDR2 is SVGAGI. V was cut by 6 bases and J by 1 base, with 12 bases left in between. This CDR3 has 15 amino acids. CDR3 nucleotide sequence: TGTGCCAGCAGATCCGGGACAATGAACACCGGGGAGCTGTTTTTT. Its translation is CASRSGTMNTGELFF.

The chain employs TRBV12-5 and TRBJ1-5, with D hard to call. Germline values: CDR1 LGHNT, CDR2 FRNRAP. The ends were cut back, 7 bases at V and 0 bases at J, with 7 bases in the middle. This CDR3 contains 13 residues. The CDR3 DNA reads as TGTGCTAGTGCCCAATATAGCAATCAGCCCCAGCATTTT. This translates into CASAQYSNQPQHF.

This clone was detected a few times. The chain combines TRBV7-2 with TRBJ2-7; weak D call: TRBD2 (6 bases). The CDR3 spans 14 residues. The germline CDR1 and CDR2 sequences are SGHTA and FQGNSA. Trimming took off 6 bases at V and 4 bases at J, with 16 bases between the two ends. CDR3 loop: CASRTPGRSYEQYF. The DNA of the CDR3 is TGTGCCAGCAGAACCCCGGGGAGGTCGTACGAGCAGTACTTC. Supplemented by reference TRBV7-2 and TRBJ2-7, the full variable domain reads GAGVSQSPSNKVTEKGKDVELRCDPISGHTALYWYRQSLGQGLEFLIYFQGNSAPDKSGLPSDRFSAERTGGSVSTLTIQRTQQEDSAVYLCASRTPGRSYEQYFGPGTRLTVT.

Concerning this clone: The same CDR3 also results from other DNA sequences found in this sample. The CDR3 loop is CASSLRVDYGYTF. As DNA, the CDR3 is TGTGCCAGCAGTTTGAGGGTCGACTATGGCTACACCTTC. This sequence joins TRBV27 and TRBJ1-2; D is undetermined. The germline CDR1 and CDR2 sequences are MNHEY and SMNVEV (reference sequence). The CDR3 runs to 13 residues. Trimming took 3 bases from V and 3 from J, leaving 8 bases between them.

CDR3 residues: CASSAPTSGDARTQYF. DNA for the CDR3: TGTGCCAGCAGCGCTCCTACTAGCGGGGATGCACGGACGCAGTATTTT. The chain uses TRBV9 and TRBJ2-3, with TRBD2 matching over 10 bases. The V segment lost 3 bases and the J segment 9 bases; nucleotides outside the gene matches: 13. Germline CDR1 SGDLS, CDR2 YYNGEE. This CDR3 is built from 16 residues.

V gene TRBV6-1 combines with J gene TRBJ2-5, with 10 bases fitting TRBD2. The V segment lost 1 base and the J segment 5 bases; nucleotides outside the gene matches: 4. The CDR3 loop spans 15 amino acids. Germline V gives CDR1 MNHNS, CDR2 SASEGT. In DNA, the CDR3 is TGTGCCAGCAGTGAAGAGCTAGCGGGGGCTGAGACCCAGTACTTC. It yields the protein CASSEELAGAETQYF.

V usage is TRBV5-6 and J usage is TRBJ2-5, with 10 bases matching TRBD2. V shed 1 base, J shed 7 bases, and the junction held 7 bases outside the gene matches. Looked up from germline, CDR1 is SGHDT and CDR2 is YYEEEE. The CDR3 contains 15 residues. The DNA for the CDR3 is TGTGCCAGCAGCTTGCCTAGCGGGGGTCCAGGGACCCAGTACTTC. Translating gives CASSLPSGGPGTQYF.

The V and J genes are TRBV29-1 and TRBJ1-2; D is unresolved. CDR3 length: 10 residues. The germline V gene encodes CDR1 SQVTM and CDR2 ANQGSEA. The V and J ends lost 5 bases and 7 bases respectively, with 8 bases between them. The CDR3 loop reads CSVKGAGYTF. The DNA for the CDR3 is TGCAGCGTTAAGGGTGCTGGCTACACCTTC. Filled out from reference TRBV29-1 and TRBJ1-2, the complete variable domain reads SAVISQKPSRDICQRGTSLTIQCQVDSQVTMMFWYRQQPGQSLTLIATANQGSEATYESGFVIDKFPISRPNLTFSTLTVSNMSPEDSSIYLCSVKGAGYTFGSGTRLTVV.

The chain carries TRBV2 and TRBJ1-2; D is unresolved. CDR1 and CDR2 (germline): SNHLY, FYNNEI. CDR3 length: 15 residues. Trimming took off 10 bases at V and 2 bases at J, with 20 bases between the two ends. CDR3 in amino acids: CAIPIRSGNNYGYTF. DNA of the CDR3: TGTGCCATCCCAATAAGGTCAGGAAACAACTATGGCTACACCTTC. The full variable domain, completed using reference TRBV2 and TRBJ1-2, is EPEVTQTPSHQVTQMGQEVILRCVPISNHLYFYWYRQILGQKVEFLVSFYNNEISEKSEIFDDQFSVERPDGSNFTLKIRSTKLEDSAMYFCAIPIRSGNNYGYTFGSGTRLTVV.

The chain has TRBV6-5 and TRBJ1-5; 8 bases are shared with TRBD1. With 5 bases clipped from V and 2 bases from J, the junction kept 2 bases outside the gene matches. Germline lookup yields CDR1 MNHEY and CDR2 SVGAGI. This CDR3 has 14 amino acids. The CDR3 DNA reads as TGTGCCAGCAGTCAGACAGGGGGCAATCAGCCCCAGCATTTT. Protein product: CASSQTGGNQPQHF.

CDR3 sequence reads: CATEGVAYNEQFF. DNA of the CDR3: TGTGCCACGGAAGGGGTTGCCTACAATGAGCAGTTCTTC. This chain links TRBV25-1 with TRBJ2-1; tentative D call: TRBD1 (5 bases). The V and J ends lost 10 bases and 2 bases respectively, with 12 bases between them. The CDR3 has 13 amino acids. Germline CDR1 is MGHDK and CDR2 is SYGVNS.

The genes are TRBV7-2 and TRBJ2-3, with D possibly TRBD1 on 6 matching bases. This CDR3 is 15 amino acids long. Per germline, CDR1 SGHTA and CDR2 FQGNSA. V lost 6 bases, J lost 2 bases, and 15 bases lay in between. The CDR3: CASRRRDTPTDTQYF. DNA for the CDR3: TGTGCCAGCAGACGCAGGGACACCCCCACAGATACGCAGTATTTT.

The chain carries TRBV10-3 and TRBJ2-7, with D possibly being TRBD1 (6 bases). V was pared by 4 bases and J by 2 bases, with 15 bases between. Germline V gene lookup returns CDR1 ENHRY and CDR2 SYGVKD. The CDR3 has 15 amino acids. This chain's CDR3 is CAISVFQTGPYEQYF. CDR3 sequence (DNA): TGTGCCATCAGTGTATTCCAGACAGGCCCCTACGAGCAGTACTTC.

The V and J genes are TRBV7-9 and TRBJ2-2; no clear D gene. With 10 bases removed from V and 6 bases from J, the gap between germline ends came to 12 bases. The germline V gene encodes CDR1 SEHNR and CDR2 FQNEAQ (reference sequence). The CDR3 runs to 12 residues. CDR3 in amino acids: CAISSAPGELFF. The CDR3 bases are TGTGCCATTAGCAGCGCGCCCGGGGAGCTGTTTTTT.

CDR3 DNA sequence: TGTGCCAGCAGCTTCGGGGGTGCCGGGGAGCTGTTTTTT. It yields the protein CASSFGGAGELFF. The chain recombines TRBV5-6 with TRBJ2-2, with D maybe TRBD2 (6 bases). CDR3 length: 13 residues. CDR1 and CDR2 from the germline V gene are SGHDT and YYEEEE. V was trimmed by 2 bases and J by 6 bases, leaving 8 bases between them.

The rearrangement joins TRBV9 to TRBJ1-4; 7 bases align to TRBD1. The CDR3 consists of 16 residues. The ends lost 3 bases at V and 7 bases at J; junction bases unmatched: 12. Germline values: CDR1 SGDLS, CDR2 YYNGEE. The CDR3 is CASSGTGNARIEKLFF. The CDR3 DNA reads as TGTGCCAGCAGCGGGACAGGAAACGCTCGAATTGAAAAACTGTTTTTT.

The rearrangement links TRBV4-1 to TRBJ2-7; 10 bases are a match to TRBD2. With V trimmed by 11 bases and J by 4 bases, 5 bases remained unmatched. Per germline, CDR1 MGHRA and CDR2 YSYEKL. The CDR3 sequence is 12 residues long. CDR3 in DNA: TGCGCCTCTTCTAGCGGGGGTTACGAGCAGTACTTC. It specifies CASSSGGYEQYF.

This clone has only one observation. The chain uses TRBV15 and TRBJ2-7; D may be TRBD2 (5 bases). Germline values: CDR1 LNHNV, CDR2 YYDKDF (reference sequence). This CDR3 has 15 residues. V lost 0 bases, J lost 0 bases, and 9 bases lay in between. Here the CDR3 reads CATSRDRGPSYEQYF. CDR3 bases: TGTGCCACCAGCAGAGATCGCGGGCCCTCCTACGAGCAGTACTTC. The full variable domain, rest sourced from reference TRBV15 and TRBJ2-7, is DAMVIQNPRYQVTQFGKPVTLSCSQTLNHNVMYWYQQKSSQAPKLLFHYYDKDFNNEADTPDNFQSRRPNTSFCFLDIRSPGLGDTAMYLCATSRDRGPSYEQYFGPGTRLTVT.

This chain uses TRBV6-6 with TRBJ1-5; 8 bases match TRBD1. J lost 6 bases, V lost 5 bases, and 9 bases had no gene match. Germline CDR1 and CDR2: MNHNY and SVGAGI (reference sequence). The CDR3 length is 15 residues. CDR3 DNA: TGTGCCAGCAGTGCCGGACAGGGTGGGGGTCAGCCCCAGCATTTT. Translation gives CASSAGQGGGQPQHF.

The CDR3 DNA is TGCAGCGTTGTATACTCTGGGGCCAACGTCCTGACTTTC. It codes for CSVVYSGANVLTF. The chain carries TRBV29-1 and TRBJ2-6; no reliable D call. The CDR3 contains 13 residues. Trimming cost V 4 bases and J 0 bases, with 4 bases left between them. Germline V gene data show CDR1 as SQVTM and CDR2 as ANQGSEA.

This clone has a handful of counts. The V call is TRBV6-5, the J call TRBJ2-5; no clear D gene. Trimming cost V 0 bases and J 1 base, with 6 bases left between them. The CDR3 length is 14 residues. The germline V gene has CDR1 MNHEY and CDR2 SVGAGI. The CDR3 sequence: CASSYSGSQETQYF. The CDR3 DNA sequence: TGTGCCAGCAGTTACTCGGGGTCCCAAGAGACCCAGTACTTC.